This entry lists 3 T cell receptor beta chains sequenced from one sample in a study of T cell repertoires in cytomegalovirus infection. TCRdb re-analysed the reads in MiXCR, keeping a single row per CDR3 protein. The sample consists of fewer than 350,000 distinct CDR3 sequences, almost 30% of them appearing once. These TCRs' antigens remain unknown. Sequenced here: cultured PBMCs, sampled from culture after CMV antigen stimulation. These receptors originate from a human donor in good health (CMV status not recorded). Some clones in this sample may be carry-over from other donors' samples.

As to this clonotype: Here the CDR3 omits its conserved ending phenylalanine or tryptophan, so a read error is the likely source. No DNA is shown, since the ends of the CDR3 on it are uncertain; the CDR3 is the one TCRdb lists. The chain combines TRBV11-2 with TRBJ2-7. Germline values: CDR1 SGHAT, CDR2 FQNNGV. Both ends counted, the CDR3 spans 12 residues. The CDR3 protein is CASSLGSGSLVA.

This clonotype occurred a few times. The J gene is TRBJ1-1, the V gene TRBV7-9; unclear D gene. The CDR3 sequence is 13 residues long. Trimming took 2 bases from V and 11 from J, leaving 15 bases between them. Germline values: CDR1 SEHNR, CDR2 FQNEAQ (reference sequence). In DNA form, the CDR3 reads TGTGCCAGCAGCTTAAATCAACAAGGGATGGCTTTCTTT. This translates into CASSLNQQGMAFF.

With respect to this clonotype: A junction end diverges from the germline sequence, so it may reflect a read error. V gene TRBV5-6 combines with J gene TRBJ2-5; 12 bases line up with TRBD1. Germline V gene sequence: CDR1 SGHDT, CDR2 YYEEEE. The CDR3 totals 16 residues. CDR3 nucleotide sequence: TGTGCCAGCAGCCGCACCGGGACAGGGGGCGGGGAGACCCAGTGCTTC. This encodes CASSRTGTGGGETQCF.